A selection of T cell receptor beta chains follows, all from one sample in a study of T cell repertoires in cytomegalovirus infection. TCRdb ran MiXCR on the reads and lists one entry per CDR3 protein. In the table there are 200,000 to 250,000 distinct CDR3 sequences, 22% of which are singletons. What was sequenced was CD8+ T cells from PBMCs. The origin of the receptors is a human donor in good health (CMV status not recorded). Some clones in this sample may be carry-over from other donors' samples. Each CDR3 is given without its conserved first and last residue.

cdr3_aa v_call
ASSSGTVGTDTQY TRBV3-1
ASSLGARDGNTEAF TRBV5-1
ASSLGPVETQY TRBV5-5
ASSEDLWGTGYYEQY TRBV2
SAQNQLAGGQDTQY TRBV20-1
ASSLRLARTDTQY TRBV12-3/TRBV12-4
ASSVGPLGTYEQY TRBV9
ASSPLIKDQETQY TRBV18
ASSPRTGGSTDTQY TRBV7-9
ASNPGPSYNEQF TRBV28
ATSDYPVTGDHGELF TRBV24-1
ASNPSGAYNEQF TRBV28
ASSLWANESYEQY TRBV7-9
ASSLAGANNEQF TRBV5-1
ASIRGGQETQY TRBV7-9
ASSSPGQGDEKLF TRBV7-9
ASSSVSGQGHSYEQY TRBV11-1
ASSLDEKLF TRBV7-9
ASSFRVAYEQY TRBV27
ASSMTSGVHEQY TRBV5-6
ASSLDWGLGDEQF TRBV7-9
ASSYHFTDTQY TRBV9
ASKAGRGSTEAF TRBV19
ASSESGGLDYGYT TRBV25-1
ASSPGTSALGEQY TRBV7-9
SVEGVLAGGRTYNEQF TRBV29-1